This TCR beta chain originates from a study of T cell changes during pregnancy in multiple sclerosis. Sequencing used immunoSEQ multiplex PCR; TCRdb keeps in-frame clones, though not all of them. The sample has fewer than 80,000 clones, roughly 90% seen once. The CDR3 has 16 amino acids. Germline CDR1 LNHDA, CDR2 SQIVND (reference sequence). Trimming left V 7 bases short and J 2 bases short, with 17 bases between. This sample comprised peripheral blood, obtained in the first trimester of pregnancy. The gene calls are TRBV19 and TRBJ1-4; the D is unclear. The sequence derives from a female donor in good health, enrolled as a control in a pregnancy study. In DNA form, the CDR3 reads TGTGCCAGTACCACTTATGGGAGCCCTACTAATGAAAAACTGTTTTTT. It specifies CASTTYGSPTNEKLFF.